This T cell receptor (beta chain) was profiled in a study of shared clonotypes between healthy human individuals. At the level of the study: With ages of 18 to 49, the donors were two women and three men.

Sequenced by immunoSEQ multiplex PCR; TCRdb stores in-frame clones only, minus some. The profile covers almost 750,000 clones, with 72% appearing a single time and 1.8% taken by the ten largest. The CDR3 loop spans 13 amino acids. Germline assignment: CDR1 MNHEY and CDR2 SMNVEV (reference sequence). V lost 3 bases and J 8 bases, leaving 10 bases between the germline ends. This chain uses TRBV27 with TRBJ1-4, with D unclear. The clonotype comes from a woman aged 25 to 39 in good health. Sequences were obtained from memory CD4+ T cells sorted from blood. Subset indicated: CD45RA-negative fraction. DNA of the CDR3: TGTGCCAGCAGTTTTCGTTCAGGCGAAAAACTGTTTTTT. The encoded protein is CASSFRSGEKLFF.